This T cell receptor beta chain was identified in a study of blood T cell repertoires in COVID-19. At the level of the study: COVID-19 samples from acute and convalescent phases originated in the United States, Italy and Spain. The cDNA or gDNA used as material had been derived from T cells, B-cell-depleted T cells, or PBMCs.

The assay was immunoSEQ multiplex PCR, and TCRdb's table has in-frame clones only and misses some. The sample shows approximately 230,000 clones, 88% of them seen only once. This clone has only one observation. The CDR3 extends over 14 amino acids. CDR1 is SGHTA, CDR2 FQGNSA, per germline. V was clipped by 2 bases and J by 9 bases, with 11 bases between them. Sequencing was done on a sample of peripheral blood. The sequence came from a woman aged 30 to 39 with COVID-19, enrolled during active disease. V and J are TRBV7-2 and TRBJ1-6; a possible D gene is TRBD1 (5 bases). The CDR3 region has the DNA TGTGCCAGCAGCTTATGGGGGGATGGTTCACCCCTCCACTTT. Translated, it gives CASSLWGDGSPLHF.